The TCR beta chain under discussion was sequenced for a study of Graves' ophthalmopathy and Graves' hyperthyroidism. Points from the study as a whole: Sensitivity of 55% to 71% and specificity of 72% to 80% were achieved by the model that predicted ophthalmopathy progression.

Per the germline V gene, CDR1 is MNHEY and CDR2 is SMNVEV (reference sequence). The CDR3 has 15 residues. The V segment lost 4 bases and the J segment 8 bases; nucleotides outside the gene matches: 13. In this cohort, patients with other autoimmune diseases, uncontrolled infections, pregnancy or lactation were excluded. Fresh peripheral blood (about 10 ml) yielded the PBMCs. Amplified material comprised TCR beta CDR3 regions derived from RNA transcripts. HTBI primers were employed in first-round RT-PCR, then a second-round multiplex PCR followed. In TCRdb, the multiplex PCR reads were re-called with MiXCR into one record per CDR3 protein. The profile covers 200,000 to 250,000 distinct CDR3 sequences, with roughly 21% appearing a single time and roughly 40% taken by the ten largest. On this clonotype itself: What it recognizes is unknown.

Material for sequencing was peripheral blood. The source of this sequence is a woman between 45 and 65 years old with Graves' ophthalmopathy. This rearrangement joins TRBV27 to TRBJ1-2; 7 bases align to TRBD1. CDR3 sequence: CASSSRDSFTEGYTF. CDR3 coding DNA: TGTGCCAGCAGTTCTCGGGACAGTTTCACTGAAGGCTACACCTTC.